The 15 T cell receptor beta chains listed next were all sequenced from one sample in a study of CD8+ T cells in alopecia areata. Extraction and reverse transcription of RNA yielded cDNA as the sequencing template. The data were produced by immunoSEQ multiplex PCR, yet TCRdb's version contains in-frame clones alone and is incomplete. The sample includes around 250,000 clones, about two thirds of them seen just once. The sequencing here drew on CD4+ T cells sorted from blood, taken at week 0. The receptors shown here come from a human donor with alopecia areata.

This clone was seen a single time. The chain is built from TRBV29-1 and TRBJ2-3, with a weak D call TRBD1 (7 bases). The CDR3 spans 13 residues. CDR1 SQVTM and CDR2 ANQGSEA come from the germline V gene. V was trimmed by 7 bases and J by 3 bases, leaving 14 bases between them. CDR3 sequence reads: CSARQGGTDTQYF. The CDR3 bases are TGCAGCGCTAGACAGGGAGGTACAGATACGCAGTATTTT.

This clone has more than one count but fewer than ten. In nucleotides, the CDR3 is TGCAGCGTTGAAGGGACTAGCGGGGGAGCCTACGAGCAGTACTTC. It encodes CSVEGTSGGAYEQYF. The chain employs TRBV29-1 and TRBJ2-7, with 13 bases lining up with TRBD2. The trim removed 1 base at V and 2 bases at J, leaving 2 bases unmatched. Germline V CDR1 and CDR2: SQVTM, ANQGSEA. This CDR3 comprises 15 residues.

The genes are TRBV25-1 and TRBJ1-2, with D possibly matching TRBD1 (5 bases). This CDR3 has 12 residues. V lost 6 bases to trimming and J lost 5 bases, with 10 bases between them. Per the germline V gene, CDR1 is MGHDK and CDR2 is SYGVNS. The CDR3 region is CASRGRLYGYTF. Here the CDR3 DNA reads TGTGCCAGCAGGGGACGGTTATATGGCTACACCTTC.

This clone was seen only once. J is TRBJ1-5 and V is TRBV6-6, with D maybe TRBD1 (5 bases). CDR3 length: 14 amino acids. Germline CDR1 and CDR2: MNHNY and SVGAGI (reference sequence). The V gene lost 2 bases and the J gene lost 12 bases, with 17 bases spanning the gap. The CDR3 loop is CASSYRTGPVVQHF. CDR3 nucleotides: TGTGCCAGCAGTTACCGCACAGGCCCTGTGGTCCAGCATTTT.

The J gene is TRBJ1-2, the V gene TRBV5-6; D is uncertain. The germline V gene encodes CDR1 SGHDT and CDR2 YYEEEE. The CDR3 covers 13 residues. V gave up 5 bases and J gave up 8 bases, with 16 bases separating them. DNA for the CDR3: TGTGCCAGCAGTTACGATTCCGCGGGGGGCTACACCTTC. It yields the protein CASSYDSAGGYTF.

This clone occurred a few times. The chain couples TRBV5-1 to TRBJ1-1; 7 bases are shared with TRBD1. The CDR3 contains 14 residues. The germline CDR1 and CDR2 sequences are SGHRS and YFSETQ. The junction had 2 bases not matched to a gene; V was cut back by 0 bases and J by 3 bases. CDR3 amino acids: CASSLEGADTEAFF. The DNA of the CDR3 is TGCGCCAGCAGCTTGGAGGGGGCAGACACTGAAGCTTTCTTT.

The J gene is TRBJ2-6, the V gene TRBV30; the D is unclear. The length of the CDR3 is 17 residues. The V end lost 3 bases, the J end lost 6 bases, and 21 bases lay between the germline ends. CDR1 is GTSNPN, CDR2 SVGIG, per germline (reference sequence). The CDR3 region has the DNA TGTGCCTGGAGGAGTTTGGGGTTTTCGGCGTCGGCCAACGTCCTGACTTTC. Translated: CAWRSLGFSASANVLTF.

CDR3 sequence reads: CASSHPGTGESPLHF. The CDR3 region has the DNA TGTGCCAGCAGCCACCCCGGGACAGGGGAATCACCCCTCCACTTT. This chain links TRBV16 with TRBJ1-6, with 10 bases lining up with TRBD1. CDR1 and CDR2 from the germline V gene are KGHSY and FQNENV. CDR3 length: 15 amino acids. Trimming removed 3 bases from V and 10 bases from J; junction bases left unmatched: 6.

The rearrangement links TRBV9 to TRBJ1-2, with 10 bases aligning to TRBD1. Trimming cost V 0 bases and J 5 bases; bases outside gene matches: 7. The CDR3 runs 16 residues. Germline V lookup: CDR1 SGDLS, CDR2 YYNGEE. The DNA of the CDR3 is TGTGCCAGCAGCGTAGGTCTGGGACAGGGGATATATGGCTACACCTTC. It specifies CASSVGLGQGIYGYTF.

This clone showed up just a few times. This chain links TRBV6-5 with TRBJ1-1; 7 nucleotides align to TRBD1. J was trimmed by 7 bases and V by 6 bases; bases with no gene match: 5. This CDR3 has 12 residues. Germline values: CDR1 MNHEY, CDR2 SVGAGI. The CDR3 DNA is TGTGCCAGCAGCCACAGGGGAAGTGAAGCTTTCTTT. Residues: CASSHRGSEAFF.

The V gene is TRBV11-2, the J gene TRBJ1-2; TRBD1 aligns across 10 bases. The trim removed 5 bases at V and 3 bases at J, leaving 6 bases unmatched. CDR3 size: 15 residues. Germline assignment: CDR1 SGHAT and CDR2 FQNNGV. This CDR3 is CASSPATGGDYGYTF. The CDR3 nucleotides read TGTGCCAGCAGCCCCGCGACAGGGGGCGACTATGGCTACACCTTC.

The chain joins TRBV29-1 to TRBJ2-3; a possible D gene is TRBD1 (6 bases). In germline, CDR1 is SQVTM, CDR2 ANQGSEA. The V and J ends lost 7 bases and 3 bases respectively, with 11 bases between them. The CDR3 is 12 amino acids. The CDR3 region has the DNA TGCAGCGAAACAACAGGGACAGATACGCAGTATTTT. It codes for CSETTGTDTQYF.

This clone was seen a handful of times. One end of the junction fails to match germline, which may point to a read error. The chain has TRBV2 and TRBJ2-1; no definite D call. Germline assignment: CDR1 SNHLY and CDR2 FYNNEI. CDR3 length: 14 amino acids. Here the CDR3 reads CASSEGQPGNEQFF. The CDR3 bases are TGTGCCAGCAGCGAAGGCCAGCCCGGGAATGAGCAGTTCTTC.

The rearrangement joins TRBV13 to TRBJ2-1; D not resolved. From germline, CDR1 is PRHDT and CDR2 FYEKMQ (reference sequence). There are 11 residues in the CDR3. V gave up 5 bases and J gave up 5 bases, with 4 bases separating them. This chain's CDR3 is CASSDNNEQFF. The DNA for the CDR3 is TGTGCCAGCAGCGACAACAATGAGCAGTTCTTC. The entire variable domain, with the rest obtained from reference TRBV13 and TRBJ2-1, is as follows: AAGVIQSPRHLIKEKRETATLKCYPIPRHDTVYWYQQGPGQDPQFLISFYEKMQSDKGSIPDRFSAQQFSDYHSELNMSSLELGDSALYFCASSDNNEQFFGPGTRLTVL.

The chain joins TRBV23-1 to TRBJ2-5, with 8 bases matching TRBD1. TRBV23-1 is annotated as an ORF whose role is uncertain. The trim removed 3 bases at V and 1 base at J, leaving 10 bases unmatched. The CDR3 runs 17 residues. As DNA, the CDR3 is TGCGCCAGCAGTCAGACCTTTGGGACAGGCAGCCAAGAGACCCAGTACTTC. Translated, it gives CASSQTFGTGSQETQYF.